This T cell receptor beta chain appears in the sequencing data of a study of Graves' ophthalmopathy and Graves' hyperthyroidism. The CDR3 totals 14 residues. Deletions cut 0 bases from V and 2 bases from J, with 10 bases between. Germline V gene data show CDR1 as SQVTM and CDR2 as ANQGSEA. RNA transcripts provided the template for amplifying TCR beta CDR3 regions. RT-PCR was first run with HTBI primers, then multiplex PCR in a second round. TCRdb used MiXCR to reprocess the multiplex PCR reads, holding one entry per CDR3 protein. The sample yields 200,000 to 250,000 distinct CDR3 sequences, roughly a fifth seen once.

The TCR was taken from a woman in her fifties or sixties with Graves' ophthalmopathy. The rearrangement joins TRBV29-1 to TRBJ1-2; D unclear. Material: peripheral blood. The CDR3 DNA reads as TGCAGCGTTGAAGATCGGACTGAGAACTATGGCTACACCTTC. Translated, it gives CSVEDRTENYGYTF.